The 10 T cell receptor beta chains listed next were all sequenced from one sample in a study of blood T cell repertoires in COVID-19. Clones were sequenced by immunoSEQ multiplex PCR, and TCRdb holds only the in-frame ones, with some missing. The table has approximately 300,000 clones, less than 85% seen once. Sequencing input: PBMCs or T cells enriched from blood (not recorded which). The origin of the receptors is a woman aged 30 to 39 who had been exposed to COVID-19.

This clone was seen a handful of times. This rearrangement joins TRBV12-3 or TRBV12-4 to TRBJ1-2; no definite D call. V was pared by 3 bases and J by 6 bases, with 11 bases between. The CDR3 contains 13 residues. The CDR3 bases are TGTGCCAGCAGTTTGGTCCTAGCAGATGGCTACACCTTC. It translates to CASSLVLADGYTF.

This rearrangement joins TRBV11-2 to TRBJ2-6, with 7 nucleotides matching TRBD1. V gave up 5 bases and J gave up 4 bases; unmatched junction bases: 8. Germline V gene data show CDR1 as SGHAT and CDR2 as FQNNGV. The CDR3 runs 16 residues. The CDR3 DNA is TGTGCCAGCAGCAGGGGACAGTCTTGGGGGGCCAACGTCCTGACTTTC. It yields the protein CASSRGQSWGANVLTF.

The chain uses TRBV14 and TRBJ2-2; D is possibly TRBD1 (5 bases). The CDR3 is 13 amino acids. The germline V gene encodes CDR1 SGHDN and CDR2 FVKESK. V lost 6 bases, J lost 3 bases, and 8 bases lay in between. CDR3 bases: TGTGCCAGCAGGGGGCAAGACACCGGGGAGCTGTTTTTT. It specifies CASRGQDTGELFF.

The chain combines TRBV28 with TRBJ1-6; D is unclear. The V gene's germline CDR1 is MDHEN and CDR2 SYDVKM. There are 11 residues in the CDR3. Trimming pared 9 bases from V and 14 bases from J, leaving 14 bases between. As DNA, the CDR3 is TGTGCCAGTGGGCGACTCGGGGCCCTCCACTTT. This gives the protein CASGRLGALHF.

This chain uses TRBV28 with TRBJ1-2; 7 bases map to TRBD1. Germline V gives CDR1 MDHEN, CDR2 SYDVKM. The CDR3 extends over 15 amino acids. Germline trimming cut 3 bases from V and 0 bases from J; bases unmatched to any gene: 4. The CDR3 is CASSFNRGANYGYTF. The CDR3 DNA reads TGTGCCAGCAGTTTCAACAGGGGTGCTAACTATGGCTACACCTTC.

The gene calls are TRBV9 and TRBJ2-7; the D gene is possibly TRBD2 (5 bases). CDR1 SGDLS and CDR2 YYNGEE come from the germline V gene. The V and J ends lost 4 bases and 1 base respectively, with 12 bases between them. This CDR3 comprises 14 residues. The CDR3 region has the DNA TGTGCCAGCAGCCCCCACGGGGTGTCCTACGAGCAGTACTTC. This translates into CASSPHGVSYEQYF.

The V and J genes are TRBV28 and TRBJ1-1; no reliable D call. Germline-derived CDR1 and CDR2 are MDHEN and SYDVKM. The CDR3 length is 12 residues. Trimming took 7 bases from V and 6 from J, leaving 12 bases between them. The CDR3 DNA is TGTGCCAGCACCCTGGGTAGCGCTGAAGCTTTCTTT. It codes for CASTLGSAEAFF.

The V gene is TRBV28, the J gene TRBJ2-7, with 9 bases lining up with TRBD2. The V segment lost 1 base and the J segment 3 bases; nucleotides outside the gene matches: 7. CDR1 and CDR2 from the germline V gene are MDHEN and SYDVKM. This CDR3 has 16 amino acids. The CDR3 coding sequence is TGTGCCAGCAGTTTATTGAAGACTAGCGGCGACTACGAGCAGTACTTC. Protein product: CASSLLKTSGDYEQYF.

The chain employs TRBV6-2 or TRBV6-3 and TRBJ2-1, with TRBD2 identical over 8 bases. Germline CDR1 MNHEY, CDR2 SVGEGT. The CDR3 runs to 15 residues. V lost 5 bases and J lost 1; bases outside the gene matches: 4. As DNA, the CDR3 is TGTGCCAGCAGTACACTAGCGGTGTCCTACAATGAGCAGTTCTTC. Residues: CASSTLAVSYNEQFF.

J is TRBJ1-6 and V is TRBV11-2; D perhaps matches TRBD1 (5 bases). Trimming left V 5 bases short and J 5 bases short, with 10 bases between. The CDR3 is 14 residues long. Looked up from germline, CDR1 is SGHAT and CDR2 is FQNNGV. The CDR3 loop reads CASSTRVNNSPLHF. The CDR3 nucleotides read TGTGCCAGCAGCACCAGGGTTAATAATTCACCCCTCCACTTT. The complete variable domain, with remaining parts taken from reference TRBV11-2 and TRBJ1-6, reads EAGVAQSPRYKIIEKRQSVAFWCNPISGHATLYWYQQILGQGPKLLIQFQNNGVVDDSQLPKDRFSAERLKGVDSTLKIQPAKLEDSAVYLCASSTRVNNSPLHFGNGTRLTVT.